This TCR beta chain was identified in a study of blood T cell repertoires in COVID-19. Turning to the study itself: Researchers got acute and convalescent COVID-19 samples from the United States, Italy and Spain.

Original methodology: From reference gene primer amplification, estimates of nucleated cell counts were derived. Libraries were prepared by immunoSEQ multiplex PCR; TCRdb keeps only in-frame clonotypes and omits some of them. The V and J calls and clone size were taken over from that table, and D and trimming were inferred from the DNA. Here the sample spans roughly 62,000 clones, 85% to 90% being singletons. The CDR3 spans 13 residues. From germline, CDR1 is GTSNPN and CDR2 SVGIG (reference sequence). V shed 2 bases and J shed 3 bases, with 11 bases lying between them. This receptor was identified in a human donor with active COVID-19. The donor label of this sample is uncertain. Sequencing was done on a sample of peripheral blood. The V and J genes are TRBV30 and TRBJ2-7, with D maybe TRBD1 (6 bases). For the CDR3, the DNA is TGTGCCTGGAGTAGGGGGACGAACTACGAGCAGTACTTC. This codes for CAWSRGTNYEQYF.